Below, 32 T cell receptor beta chains from the same sample are listed, as sequenced in a study of blood T cell repertoires in COVID-19. Repertoires were generated with immunoSEQ multiplex PCR, while TCRdb's copy carries only in-frame clones and drops some. The sample has more than 300,000 clones, under 85% seen once. Sequences were obtained from PBMCs or T cells enriched from blood (not recorded which). The receptors stem from a woman aged 45-65 years who had recovered from COVID-19.

V usage is TRBV6-2 or TRBV6-3 and J usage is TRBJ1-5; TRBD1 matches at 8 bases. This CDR3 comprises 15 residues. V trimming: 4 bases; J trimming: 9 bases; junction bases outside the gene matches: 11. Germline V gene data show CDR1 as MNHEY and CDR2 as SVGEGT. Written as DNA, the CDR3 is TGTGCCAGCAGTTTCCCTCCTACAGGGGGACTGCCCCAGCATTTT. Protein product: CASSFPPTGGLPQHF.

The V gene is TRBV6-5, the J gene TRBJ1-1, with 9 positions matching TRBD1. V lost 8 bases to trimming and J lost 6 bases; unmatched junction nucleotides: 13. CDR1 and CDR2 (germline): MNHEY, SVGAGI. The CDR3 loop spans 15 amino acids. The CDR3 region has the DNA TGTGCCAGCTGCCAAGGGACAGGGTTTGTGCCTGAAGCTTTCTTT. The encoded protein is CASCQGTGFVPEAFF.

About this clone itself: Other DNA sequences in the same sample also yield this CDR3. This rearrangement joins TRBV9 to TRBJ2-5; D unclear. The CDR3 sequence is 14 residues long. Germline V CDR1 and CDR2: SGDLS, YYNGEE. Trimming removed 0 bases from V and 4 bases from J, with 10 bases in between. CDR3: CASSVGVAGETQYF. The CDR3, as DNA: TGTGCCAGCAGCGTAGGTGTAGCCGGAGAGACCCAGTACTTC.

The sample holds one count of this clone. The chain couples TRBV5-6 to TRBJ1-2, with no clear D. Germline CDR1 SGHDT, CDR2 YYEEEE. This CDR3 spans 13 amino acids. V lost 4 bases and J 7 bases, leaving 14 bases between the germline ends. In DNA, the CDR3 is TGTGCCAGCAGCCCGGCCAAGGGAGGTGGCTACACCTTC. Translating it yields CASSPAKGGGYTF. Full variable domain (remainder filled in from reference TRBV5-6 and TRBJ1-2): DAGVTQSPTHLIKTRGQQVTLRCSPKSGHDTVSWYQQALGQGPQFIFQYYEEEERQRGNFPDRFSGHQFPNYSSELNVNALLLGDSALYLCASSPAKGGGYTFGSGTRLTVV.

The V gene is TRBV19, the J gene TRBJ2-1; 7 bases align to TRBD2. The CDR3 runs 12 residues. Germline loops: CDR1 LNHDA, CDR2 SQIVND (reference sequence). V shed 7 bases and J 6 bases; nucleotides not matched to a gene: 3. CDR3 amino acids: CASNERGNEQFF. Written as DNA, the CDR3 is TGTGCCAGTAATGAGCGGGGCAATGAGCAGTTCTTC.

The V gene is TRBV6-5, the J gene TRBJ1-2; 8 bases line up with TRBD1. Germline loops: CDR1 MNHEY, CDR2 SVGAGI. CDR3 length equals 13 residues. V lost 6 bases to trimming and J lost 3 bases; unmatched junction nucleotides: 3. The CDR3 spells CASSQGAHYGYTF. CDR3 coding DNA: TGTGCCAGCAGCCAGGGGGCCCACTATGGCTACACCTTC.

The chain recombines TRBV7-9 with TRBJ2-1, with 10 bases matching TRBD2. The CDR3 has 18 residues. Germline CDR1 SEHNR, CDR2 FQNEAQ (reference sequence). V shed 2 bases, J shed 0 bases, and the junction held 7 bases outside the gene matches. The CDR3 DNA reads TGTGCCAGCAGCTTACTAGCGGGAGATCGGGTCTCCTACAATGAGCAGTTCTTC. Translating gives CASSLLAGDRVSYNEQFF.

The chain recombines TRBV25-1 with TRBJ2-7; D remains ambiguous. V lost 10 bases to trimming and J lost 4 bases, with 11 bases between them. The CDR3 is made up of 11 amino acids. Germline CDR1 reads MGHDK; CDR2 reads SYGVNS. The CDR3 nucleotides are TGTGCCACCCGGTCGGTTTACGAGCAGTACTTC. This encodes CATRSVYEQYF.

For the CDR3, the DNA is TGTGCCAGCAGTTTACAACTACAGGGGGGCGAGCAGTACTTC. Translating gives CASSLQLQGGEQYF. This sequence joins TRBV27 and TRBJ2-7, with TRBD1 matching 8 bases. Germline V gene data show CDR1 as MNHEY and CDR2 as SMNVEV (reference sequence). V lost 2 bases, J lost 6 bases, and 6 bases stayed unmatched. The CDR3 consists of 14 residues.

J is TRBJ1-4 and V is TRBV19; D remains unclear. This CDR3 is 14 amino acids long. V was cut by 7 bases and J by 0 bases, with 9 bases left in between. Looked up from germline, CDR1 is LNHDA and CDR2 is SQIVND (reference sequence). As DNA, the CDR3 is TGTGCCAGTAATCCCGGGACAACTAATGAAAAACTGTTTTTT. This codes for CASNPGTTNEKLFF.

The chain carries TRBV28 and TRBJ1-3, with TRBD1 as a possible D gene (5 bases). Germline V CDR1 and CDR2: MDHEN, SYDVKM. The CDR3 consists of 12 residues. As DNA, the CDR3 is TGTGCGTCGGGCGGGGCCGGAAACACCATATATTTT. Its translation: CASGGAGNTIYF. The whole variable domain, filled in from reference TRBV28 and TRBJ1-3, reads DVKVTQSSRYLVKRTGEKVFLECVQDMDHENMFWYRQDPGLGLRLIYFSYDVKMKEKGDIPEGYSVSREKKERFSLILESASTNQTSMYLCASGGAGNTIYFGEGSWLTVV.

The chain has TRBV29-1 and TRBJ2-4; TRBD2 is a possible D gene (5 bases). Germline assignment: CDR1 SQVTM and CDR2 ANQGSEA. The CDR3 runs 11 residues. V was clipped by 4 bases and J by 8 bases, with 9 bases between them. The chain's CDR3 is CSVVLGDIQYF. In DNA form, the CDR3 reads TGCAGCGTTGTGCTCGGGGACATTCAGTACTTC. Filled out from reference TRBV29-1 and TRBJ2-4, the complete variable domain reads SAVISQKPSRDICQRGTSLTIQCQVDSQVTMMFWYRQQPGQSLTLIATANQGSEATYESGFVIDKFPISRPNLTFSTLTVSNMSPEDSSIYLCSVVLGDIQYFGAGTRLSVL.

V usage is TRBV7-6 and J usage is TRBJ1-2; maybe TRBD1 (6 bases). Germline V lookup: CDR1 SGHVS, CDR2 FNYEAQ. V lost 5 bases, J lost 3 bases, and 16 bases lay in between. The CDR3 contains 15 residues. The DNA for the CDR3 is TGTGCCAGCAGCCGGGAAATCTCAGGGGACTATGGCTACACCTTC. Amino acids: CASSREISGDYGYTF.

This clone was picked up one time. This chain connects TRBV18 to TRBJ1-2; D possibly corresponds to TRBD1 (5 bases). CDR3 length: 17 amino acids. Germline V gives CDR1 KGHSH, CDR2 LQKENI. The germline V and J ends were trimmed by 1 base and 7 bases, with 22 bases remaining between them. The DNA for the CDR3 is TGTGCCAGCTCACCACTTGGCGGTGGCAGGGAATCCGGTGGCTACACCTTC. Translation: CASSPLGGGRESGGYTF.

Of note for this clone: The sample carries other DNA sequences with the same CDR3. This rearrangement joins TRBV7-2 to TRBJ2-3; 10 bases match TRBD2. This CDR3 is built from 15 residues. Losses at the gene ends were 5 bases for V and 3 bases for J; bases not matched to a gene: 5. Germline loops: CDR1 SGHTA, CDR2 FQGNSA. For the CDR3, the DNA is TGTGCCAGCAGCCTTAGCGGGGGGTCAACAGATACGCAGTATTTT. Its translation: CASSLSGGSTDTQYF.

The chain combines TRBV30 with TRBJ1-3; no firm D call. Trimming took off 5 bases at V and 4 bases at J, with 18 bases between the two ends. Germline CDR1 reads GTSNPN; CDR2 reads SVGIG (reference sequence). The CDR3 has 15 amino acids. Here the CDR3 DNA reads TGTGCCTGGGGAGGAGGGTCCCTGCCGGGAAACACCATATATTTT. It yields the protein CAWGGGSLPGNTIYF.

The chain couples TRBV19 to TRBJ1-1; perhaps TRBD1 as D (5 bases). The CDR3 has 14 amino acids. V lost 3 bases and J lost 3, with 11 bases in between. Germline lookup yields CDR1 LNHDA and CDR2 SQIVND (reference sequence). The CDR3 protein is CASSIPGWDTEAFF. The CDR3 nucleotides read TGTGCCAGTAGTATTCCAGGGTGGGACACTGAAGCTTTCTTT.

The chain employs TRBV2 and TRBJ1-2; 8 nucleotides match TRBD1. The germline gives CDR1 SNHLY, CDR2 FYNNEI. The CDR3 runs to 12 residues. V trimming: 7 bases; J trimming: 7 bases; junction bases outside the gene matches: 5. The CDR3 coding sequence is TGTGCCAGCACGCAGGGGGCGGGTGGCTACACCTTC. Translation: CASTQGAGGYTF.

This chain uses TRBV12-3 or TRBV12-4 with TRBJ1-2; the D is unclear. The CDR3 spans 11 residues. V lost 6 bases and J 8 bases, leaving 10 bases between the germline ends. The CDR3 is CASRTRRGYTF. CDR3 bases: TGTGCCAGCAGGACGAGGAGGGGCTACACCTTC.

The J gene is TRBJ1-1, the V gene TRBV5-4; D is possibly TRBD1 (5 bases). The CDR3 length is 18 residues. Germline V gives CDR1 SGHNT, CDR2 YYREEE (reference sequence). V was pared by 1 base and J by 1 base, with 20 bases between. The CDR3 spells CASSLYGHAAGPNTEAFF. CDR3 in DNA: TGTGCCAGCAGCTTGTATGGCCATGCGGCAGGGCCGAACACTGAAGCTTTCTTT. Using reference TRBV5-4 and TRBJ1-1 for the parts outside the CDR3, the full variable domain is ETGVTQSPTHLIKTRGQQVTLRCSSQSGHNTVSWYQQALGQGPQFIFQYYREEENGRGNFPPRFSGLQFPNYSSELNVNALELDDSALYLCASSLYGHAAGPNTEAFFGQGTRLTVV.

The J gene is TRBJ2-2, the V gene TRBV2; 9 bases are shared with TRBD2. Germline assignment: CDR1 SNHLY and CDR2 FYNNEI. This CDR3 has 16 residues. The V gene end was trimmed by 6 bases and the J gene end by 5 bases; junction bases not matched to a gene: 10. The CDR3 protein is CASSQAGGHVTGELFF. The CDR3 nucleotides are TGTGCCAGCAGCCAAGCGGGGGGCCACGTAACCGGGGAGCTGTTTTTT.

The rearrangement links TRBV3-1 (or the pseudogene TRBV3-2) to TRBJ2-3; D not resolved. CDR1 LGHDT and CDR2 YNNKEL come from the germline V gene (reference sequence). The CDR3 contains 16 residues. Trimming stripped 0 bases from V and 2 bases from J, with 12 bases between. The CDR3 DNA sequence: TGTGCCAGCAGCCAAGATTGGCCGGAGAACACAGATACGCAGTATTTT. Its translation is CASSQDWPENTDTQYF.

Turning to this clone: Within the sample, other DNA sequences also encode this same CDR3. V is TRBV27 and J is TRBJ1-1, with 7 bases identical to TRBD1. CDR3 length: 14 amino acids. The trim removed 6 bases at V and 1 base at J, leaving 5 bases unmatched. Germline loops: CDR1 MNHEY, CDR2 SMNVEV (reference sequence). The CDR3 coding sequence is TGTGCCAGCAGCCCCGGGACAGCGAACACTGAAGCTTTCTTT. Its protein is CASSPGTANTEAFF.

A few counts support this clone. The chain recombines TRBV5-1 with TRBJ1-2, with TRBD1 matching over 7 bases. Germline lookup yields CDR1 SGHRS and CDR2 YFSETQ. This CDR3 comprises 17 residues. J lost 0 bases, V lost 0 bases, and 8 bases had no gene match. The CDR3 bases are TGCGCCAGCAGCTTGGTCGGGACAGACTCGTCTAACTATGGCTACACCTTC. Protein product: CASSLVGTDSSNYGYTF.

For this clone: One end of the junction fails to match germline, which may point to a read error. This CDR3 reads CASSLGTGLQEAQYF. The CDR3 DNA sequence: TGCGCCAGCAGCTTGGGAACAGGTTTACAAGAGGCCCAGTACTTC. The chain has TRBV5-1 and TRBJ2-5; D might be TRBD1 (5 bases). The CDR3 is made up of 15 amino acids. Germline CDR1 and CDR2: SGHRS and YFSETQ.

The gene calls are TRBV6-2 or TRBV6-3 and TRBJ2-2; 10 nucleotides line up with TRBD1. Looked up from germline, CDR1 is MNHEY and CDR2 is SVGEGT. V gave up 5 bases and J gave up 3 bases; unmatched junction bases: 3. The CDR3 extends over 15 amino acids. The CDR3: CASSRTGGDTGELFF. CDR3 bases: TGTGCCAGCAGTCGGACAGGGGGGGACACCGGGGAGCTGTTTTTT.

V gene TRBV9 combines with J gene TRBJ2-1; 9 bases map to TRBD2. Germline CDR1 SGDLS, CDR2 YYNGEE. J lost 1 base, V lost 3 bases, and 5 bases had no gene match. This CDR3 is 16 amino acids long. The CDR3 DNA reads as TGTGCCAGCAGCGCGACTAGCGGAGTTTCCTACAATGAGCAGTTCTTC. Protein: CASSATSGVSYNEQFF.

The V gene is TRBV7-8, the J gene TRBJ1-5; the match to TRBD1 covers 8 bases. With V trimmed by 1 base and J by 6 bases, 8 bases remained unmatched. Per the germline V gene, CDR1 is SGHVS and CDR2 is FQNEAQ. The CDR3 length is 16 residues. The CDR3 sequence is CASSLGRGRIGQPQHF. The CDR3 nucleotides are TGTGCCAGCAGCTTAGGCAGGGGGCGAATTGGTCAGCCCCAGCATTTT.

The chain is built from TRBV11-2 and TRBJ1-2, with D perhaps matching TRBD1 (6 bases). This CDR3 has 14 amino acids. V shed 4 bases and J shed 2 bases, with 11 bases lying between them. Germline-derived CDR1 and CDR2 are SGHAT and FQNNGV. This chain's CDR3 is CASSSTTGNYGYTF. DNA for the CDR3: TGTGCCAGCAGCTCAACGACAGGCAACTATGGCTACACCTTC.

The V gene is TRBV6-2 or TRBV6-3, the J gene TRBJ2-5; D remains ambiguous. This CDR3 region has 10 residues. Germline V gene lookup returns CDR1 MNHEY and CDR2 SVGEGT. V lost 4 bases and J lost 5, with 2 bases in between. CDR3 sequence (DNA): TGTGCCAGCAGTTCGGAGACCCAGTACTTC. Amino acid sequence: CASSSETQYF.

The chain couples TRBV19 to TRBJ2-5; 14 bases line up with TRBD2. V trimming: 5 bases; J trimming: 5 bases; junction bases outside the gene matches: 16. This CDR3 contains 19 residues. CDR1 is LNHDA and CDR2 is SQIVND in the germline V gene (reference sequence). The CDR3 region has the DNA TGTGCCAGTAGTTCTCGCCCGGGACTAGCGGGAGACCGGAGGGAGACCCAGTACTTC. Its translation: CASSSRPGLAGDRRETQYF.

The rearrangement joins TRBV19 to TRBJ1-2; D unclear. Germline V gene data show CDR1 as LNHDA and CDR2 as SQIVND (reference sequence). V was shortened by 7 bases and J by 8 bases, with 11 bases between the two germline ends. The CDR3 length is 11 residues. DNA of the CDR3: TGTGCCAGTACCGCGCGGGGAGGCTACACCTTC. This gives the protein CASTARGGYTF.